The sequence of this T cell receptor (beta chain) was determined in a study of CD8 T cells in ankylosing spondylitis. The study, taken as a whole, reports: Characteristic, it appeared, of ankylosing spondylitis blood was a TCR beta motif of several highly homologous variants. Significantly higher representation of disease-linked clones was reported for matched ankylosing spondylitis synovial fluid.

From the 5' RACE reads, TCRdb called clonotypes with MiXCR, one entry per CDR3 protein. Among hundreds of thousands of distinct CDR3 sequences listed, roughly an eighth were seen once. Per the germline V gene, CDR1 is KGHDR and CDR2 is SFDVKD. The CDR3 spans 16 residues. With V trimmed by 5 bases and J by 4 bases, 8 bases remained unmatched. This clonotype was observed a handful of times. The antigen remains unidentified. The chain uses TRBV24-1 and TRBJ2-2; 8 bases align to TRBD1. Sequencing input: blood, either unsorted or a sorted T cell fraction (not recorded which). This sequence originates from a male donor with ankylosing spondylitis. The CDR3: CATSAPDREATGELFF. CDR3 in DNA: TGTGCCACCAGTGCCCCGGACAGGGAGGCCACCGGGGAGCTGTTTTTT.